This TCR beta chain was recovered during a study of T cells in Graves' hyperthyroidism and ophthalmopathy. This CDR3 has 14 amino acids. Germline values: CDR1 SGHRS, CDR2 YFSETQ. Losses at the gene ends were 4 bases for V and 2 bases for J; bases not matched to a gene: 4. RNA transcripts gave rise to amplified TCR beta CDR3 regions. Using the HTBI primer set, a first-round RT-PCR was run on the TCR CDR3. TCRdb redid the calling of the multiplex PCR reads with MiXCR, one entry per CDR3 protein. The data hold about 600,000 distinct CDR3 sequences, with approximately 15% observed a single time. This clonotype was seen many times.

The V call is TRBV5-1, the J call TRBJ1-2; 8 nucleotides match TRBD1. The specimen was blood. This clonotype was sampled from a middle-aged woman with Graves' ophthalmopathy. CDR3 amino acids: CASSTRTGNYGYTF. CDR3 coding DNA: TGCGCCAGCAGCACCCGGACAGGGAACTATGGCTACACCTTC.